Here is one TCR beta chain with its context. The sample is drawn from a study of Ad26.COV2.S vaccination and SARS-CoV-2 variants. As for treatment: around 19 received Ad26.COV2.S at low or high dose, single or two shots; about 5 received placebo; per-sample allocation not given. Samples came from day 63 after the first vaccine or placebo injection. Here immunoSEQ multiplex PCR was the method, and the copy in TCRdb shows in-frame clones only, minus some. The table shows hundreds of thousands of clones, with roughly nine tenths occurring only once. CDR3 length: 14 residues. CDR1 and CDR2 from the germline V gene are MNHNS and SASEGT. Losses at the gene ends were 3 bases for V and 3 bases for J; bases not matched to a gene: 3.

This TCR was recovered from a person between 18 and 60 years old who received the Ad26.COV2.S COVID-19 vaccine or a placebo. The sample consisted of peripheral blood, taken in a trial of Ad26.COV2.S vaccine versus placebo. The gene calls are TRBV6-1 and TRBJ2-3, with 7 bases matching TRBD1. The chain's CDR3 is CASSETGLTDTQYF. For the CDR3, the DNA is TGTGCCAGCAGTGAGACAGGGCTGACAGATACGCAGTATTTT.